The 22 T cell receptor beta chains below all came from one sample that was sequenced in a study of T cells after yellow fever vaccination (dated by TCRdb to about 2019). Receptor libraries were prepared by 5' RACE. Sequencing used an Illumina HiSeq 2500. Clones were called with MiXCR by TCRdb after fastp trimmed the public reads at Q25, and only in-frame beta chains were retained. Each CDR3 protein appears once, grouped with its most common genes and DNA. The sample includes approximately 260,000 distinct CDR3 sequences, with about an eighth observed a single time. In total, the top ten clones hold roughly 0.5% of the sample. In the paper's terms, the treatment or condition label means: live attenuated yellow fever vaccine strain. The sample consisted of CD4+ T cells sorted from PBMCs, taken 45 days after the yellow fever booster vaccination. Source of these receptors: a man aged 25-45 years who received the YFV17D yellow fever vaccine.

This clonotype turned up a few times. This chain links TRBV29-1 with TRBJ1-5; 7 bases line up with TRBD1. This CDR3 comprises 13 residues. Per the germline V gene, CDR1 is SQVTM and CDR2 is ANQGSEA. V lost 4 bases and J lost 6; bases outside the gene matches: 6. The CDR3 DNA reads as TGCAGCGTTGGACAGGGAGGCGGTCAGCCCCAGCATTTT. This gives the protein CSVGQGGGQPQHF.

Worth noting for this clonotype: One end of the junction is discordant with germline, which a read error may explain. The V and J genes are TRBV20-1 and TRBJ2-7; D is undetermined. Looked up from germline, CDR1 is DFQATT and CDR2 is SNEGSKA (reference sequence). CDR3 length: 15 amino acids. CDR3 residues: CSAHRQVGSGYEKYF. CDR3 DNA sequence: TGCAGTGCCCATCGGCAGGTGGGGTCAGGCTACGAGAAGTACTTC.

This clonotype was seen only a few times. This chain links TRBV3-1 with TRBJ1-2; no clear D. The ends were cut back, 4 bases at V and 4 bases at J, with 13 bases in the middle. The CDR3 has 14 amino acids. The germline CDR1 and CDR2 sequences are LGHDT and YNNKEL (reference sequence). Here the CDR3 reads CASSPPREGYGYTF. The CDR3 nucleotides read TGTGCCAGCAGCCCCCCCCGGGAGGGCTATGGCTACACCTTC.

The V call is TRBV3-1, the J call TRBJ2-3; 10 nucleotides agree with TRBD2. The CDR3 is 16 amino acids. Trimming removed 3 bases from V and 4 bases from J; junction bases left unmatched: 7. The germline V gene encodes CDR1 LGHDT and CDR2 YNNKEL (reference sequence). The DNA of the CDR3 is TGTGCCAGCAGCCACACTAGCGGGAACGGGGCAGATACGCAGTATTTT. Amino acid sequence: CASSHTSGNGADTQYF.

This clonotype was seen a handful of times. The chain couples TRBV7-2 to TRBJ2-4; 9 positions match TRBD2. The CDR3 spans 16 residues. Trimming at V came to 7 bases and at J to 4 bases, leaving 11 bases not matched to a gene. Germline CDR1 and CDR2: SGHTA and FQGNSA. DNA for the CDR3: TGTGCCAGCACCACCGGCGGGACTAGCTCAAAAAACATTCAGTACTTC. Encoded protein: CASTTGGTSSKNIQYF.

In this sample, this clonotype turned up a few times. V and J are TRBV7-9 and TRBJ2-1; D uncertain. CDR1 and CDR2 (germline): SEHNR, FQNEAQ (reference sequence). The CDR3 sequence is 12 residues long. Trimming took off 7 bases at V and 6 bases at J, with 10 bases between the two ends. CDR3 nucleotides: TGTGCCAGCACCCCTGACCTCAATGAGCAGTTCTTC. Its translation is CASTPDLNEQFF.

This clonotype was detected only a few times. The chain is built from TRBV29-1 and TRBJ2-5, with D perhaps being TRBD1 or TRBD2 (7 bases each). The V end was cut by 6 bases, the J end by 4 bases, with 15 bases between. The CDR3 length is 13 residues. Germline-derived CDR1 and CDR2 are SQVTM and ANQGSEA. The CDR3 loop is CSVHRGGVETQYF. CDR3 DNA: TGCAGCGTCCACAGGGGAGGGGTAGAGACCCAGTACTTC.

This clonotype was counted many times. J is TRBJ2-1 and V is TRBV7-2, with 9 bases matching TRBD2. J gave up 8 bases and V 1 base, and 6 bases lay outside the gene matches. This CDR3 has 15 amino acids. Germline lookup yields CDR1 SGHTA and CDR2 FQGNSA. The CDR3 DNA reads TGTGCCAGCAGCTTAGAAATAGCGGGAGCTTATGAGCAGTTCTTC. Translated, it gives CASSLEIAGAYEQFF.

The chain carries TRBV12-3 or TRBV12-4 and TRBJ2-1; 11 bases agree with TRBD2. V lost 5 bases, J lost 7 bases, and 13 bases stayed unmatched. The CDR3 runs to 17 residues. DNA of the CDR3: TGTGCCAGCAGTACCCGGGGAGACGGGACTAGCGGTAATGAGCAGTTCTTC. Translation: CASSTRGDGTSGNEQFF.

The CDR3 spells CASSSLTGLRGYTF. DNA for the CDR3: TGTGCCAGCAGCTCACTTACAGGGCTGAGGGGCTACACCTTC. The rearrangement links TRBV9 to TRBJ1-2, with a possible D match to TRBD1 (6 bases). V shed 4 bases and J shed 8 bases, with 18 bases lying between them. The CDR3 spans 14 residues. Germline CDR1 reads SGDLS; CDR2 reads YYNGEE.

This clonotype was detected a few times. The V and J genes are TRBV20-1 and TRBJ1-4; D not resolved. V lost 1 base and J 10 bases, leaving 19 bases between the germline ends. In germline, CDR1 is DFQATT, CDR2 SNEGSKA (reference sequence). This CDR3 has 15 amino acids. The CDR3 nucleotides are TGCAGTGCTAGAGTGTCGGGTATCGGAATGCGAAAACTGTTTTTT. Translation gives CSARVSGIGMRKLFF.

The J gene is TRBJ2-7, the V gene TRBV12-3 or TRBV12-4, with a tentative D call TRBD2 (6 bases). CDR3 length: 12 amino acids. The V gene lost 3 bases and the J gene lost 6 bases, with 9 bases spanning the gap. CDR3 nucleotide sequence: TGTGCCAGCAGTTTGGCGGGGCGCGAGCAGTACTTC. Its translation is CASSLAGREQYF.

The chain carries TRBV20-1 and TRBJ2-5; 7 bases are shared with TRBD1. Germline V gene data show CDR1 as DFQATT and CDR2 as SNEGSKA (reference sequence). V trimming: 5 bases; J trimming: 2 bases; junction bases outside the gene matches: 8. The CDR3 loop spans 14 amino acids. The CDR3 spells CSASQAGGQETQYF. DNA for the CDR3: TGCAGTGCTTCCCAAGCAGGGGGTCAAGAGACCCAGTACTTC.

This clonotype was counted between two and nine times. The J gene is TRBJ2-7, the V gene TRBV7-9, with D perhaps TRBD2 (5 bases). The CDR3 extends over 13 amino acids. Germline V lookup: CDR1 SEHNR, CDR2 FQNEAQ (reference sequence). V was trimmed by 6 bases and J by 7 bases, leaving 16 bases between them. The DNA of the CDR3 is TGTGCCAGCAGGACGGGGTCGGAAGGGGAGCAGTACTTC. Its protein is CASRTGSEGEQYF.

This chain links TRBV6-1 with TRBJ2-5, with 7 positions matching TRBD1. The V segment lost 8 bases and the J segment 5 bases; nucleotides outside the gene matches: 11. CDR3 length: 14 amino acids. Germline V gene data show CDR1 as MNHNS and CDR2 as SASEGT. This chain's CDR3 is CASALTGIGETQYF. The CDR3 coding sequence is TGTGCCAGCGCCTTGACAGGGATCGGTGAGACCCAGTACTTC.

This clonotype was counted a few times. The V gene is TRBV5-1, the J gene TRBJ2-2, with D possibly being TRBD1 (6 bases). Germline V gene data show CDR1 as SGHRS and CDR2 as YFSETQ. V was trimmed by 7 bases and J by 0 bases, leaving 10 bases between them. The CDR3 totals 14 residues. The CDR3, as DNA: TGCGCCAGCCAGAGGGACACGAACACCGGGGAGCTGTTTTTT. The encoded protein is CASQRDTNTGELFF.

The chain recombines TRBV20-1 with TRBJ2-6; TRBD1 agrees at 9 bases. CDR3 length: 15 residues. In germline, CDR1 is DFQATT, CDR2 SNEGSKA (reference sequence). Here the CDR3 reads CSTGTGRSGANVLTF. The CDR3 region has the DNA TGCAGCACCGGGACAGGGAGGTCTGGGGCCAACGTCCTGACTTTC.

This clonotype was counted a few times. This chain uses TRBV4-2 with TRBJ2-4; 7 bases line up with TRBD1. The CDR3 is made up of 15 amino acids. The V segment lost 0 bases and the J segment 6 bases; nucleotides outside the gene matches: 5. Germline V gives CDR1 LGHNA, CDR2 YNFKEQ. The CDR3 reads CASSQEGRTGNIQYF. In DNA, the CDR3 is TGTGCCAGCAGCCAAGAAGGACGGACAGGAAACATTCAGTACTTC.

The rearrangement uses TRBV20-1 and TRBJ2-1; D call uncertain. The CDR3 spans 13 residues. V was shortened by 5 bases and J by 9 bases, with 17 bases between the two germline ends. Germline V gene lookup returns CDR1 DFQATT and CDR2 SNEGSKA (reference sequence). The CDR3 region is CSAGRLRNSEQFF. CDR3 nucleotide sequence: TGCAGTGCTGGACGGTTGAGGAATAGTGAGCAGTTCTTC.

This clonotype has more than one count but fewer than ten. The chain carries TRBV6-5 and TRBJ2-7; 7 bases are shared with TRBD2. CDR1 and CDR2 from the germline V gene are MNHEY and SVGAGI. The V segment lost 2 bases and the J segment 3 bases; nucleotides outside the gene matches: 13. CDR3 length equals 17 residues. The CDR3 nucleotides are TGTGCCAGCAGTTACGGGGAGGGGCGGCCAGGGTTCTACGAGCAGTACTTC. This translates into CASSYGEGRPGFYEQYF.

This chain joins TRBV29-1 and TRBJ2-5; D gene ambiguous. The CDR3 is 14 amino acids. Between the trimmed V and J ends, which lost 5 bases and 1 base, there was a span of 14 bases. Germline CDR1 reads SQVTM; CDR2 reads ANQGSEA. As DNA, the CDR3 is TGCAGCGTTTCCGTTGGCGGATCCCAAGAGACCCAGTACTTC. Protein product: CSVSVGGSQETQYF.

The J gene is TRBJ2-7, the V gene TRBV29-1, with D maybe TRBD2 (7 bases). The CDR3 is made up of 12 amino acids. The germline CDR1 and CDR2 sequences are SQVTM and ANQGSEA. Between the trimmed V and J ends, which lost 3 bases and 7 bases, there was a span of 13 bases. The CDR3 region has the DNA TGCAGCGTTGATCGGGGGGCGGGTGAGCAGTACTTC. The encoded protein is CSVDRGAGEQYF.